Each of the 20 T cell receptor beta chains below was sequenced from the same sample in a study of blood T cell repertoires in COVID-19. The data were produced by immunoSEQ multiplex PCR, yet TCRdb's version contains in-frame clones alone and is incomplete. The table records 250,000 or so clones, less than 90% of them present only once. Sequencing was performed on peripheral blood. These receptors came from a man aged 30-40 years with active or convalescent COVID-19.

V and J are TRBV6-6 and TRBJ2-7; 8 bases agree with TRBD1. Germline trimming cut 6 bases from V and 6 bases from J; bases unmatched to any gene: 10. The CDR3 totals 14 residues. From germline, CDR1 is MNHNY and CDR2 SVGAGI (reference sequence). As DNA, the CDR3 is TGTGCCAGCAGCGATAGGACAGGGAAAGGCGAGCAGTACTTC. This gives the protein CASSDRTGKGEQYF.

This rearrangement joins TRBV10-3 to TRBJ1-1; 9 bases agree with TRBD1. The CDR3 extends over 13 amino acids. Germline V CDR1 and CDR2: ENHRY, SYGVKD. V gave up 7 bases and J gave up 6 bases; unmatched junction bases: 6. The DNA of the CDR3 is TGTGCCATCAAGGGACAGGGAGACCCTGAAGCTTTCTTT. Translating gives CAIKGQGDPEAFF.

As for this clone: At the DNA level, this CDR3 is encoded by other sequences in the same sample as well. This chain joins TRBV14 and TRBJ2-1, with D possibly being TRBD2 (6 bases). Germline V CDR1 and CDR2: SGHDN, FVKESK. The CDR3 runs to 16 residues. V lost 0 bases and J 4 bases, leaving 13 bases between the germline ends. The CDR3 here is CASSQDPGDSYNEQFF. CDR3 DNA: TGTGCCAGCAGCCAAGACCCGGGAGACTCTTACAATGAGCAGTTCTTC.

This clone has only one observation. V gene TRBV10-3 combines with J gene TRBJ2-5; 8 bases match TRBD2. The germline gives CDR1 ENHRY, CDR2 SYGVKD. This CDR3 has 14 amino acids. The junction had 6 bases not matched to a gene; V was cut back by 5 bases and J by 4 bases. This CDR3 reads CAISHPSGRETQYF. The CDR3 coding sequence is TGTGCCATCAGTCACCCTAGCGGGCGAGAGACCCAGTACTTC.

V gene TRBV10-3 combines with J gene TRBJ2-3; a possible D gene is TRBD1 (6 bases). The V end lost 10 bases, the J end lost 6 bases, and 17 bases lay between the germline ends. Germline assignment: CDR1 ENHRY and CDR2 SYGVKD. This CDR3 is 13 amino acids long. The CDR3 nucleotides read TGTGCCAGTAATCAGGGTCAGGGGGATACGCAGTATTTT. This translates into CASNQGQGDTQYF.

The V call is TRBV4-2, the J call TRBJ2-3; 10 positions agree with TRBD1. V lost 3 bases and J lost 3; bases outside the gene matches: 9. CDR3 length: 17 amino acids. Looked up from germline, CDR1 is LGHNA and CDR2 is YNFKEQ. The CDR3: CASSHTPGQGFTDTQYF. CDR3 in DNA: TGTGCCAGCAGCCATACACCGGGACAGGGGTTTACAGATACGCAGTATTTT.

This CDR3 is CASRPRDSLNEKLFF. The CDR3 DNA reads as TGTGCCAGTAGGCCCCGGGACAGCCTAAATGAAAAACTGTTTTTT. J is TRBJ1-4 and V is TRBV19, with 7 positions matching TRBD1. This CDR3 contains 15 residues. J was trimmed by 5 bases and V by 6 bases; bases with no gene match: 9. Germline V gene lookup returns CDR1 LNHDA and CDR2 SQIVND (reference sequence).

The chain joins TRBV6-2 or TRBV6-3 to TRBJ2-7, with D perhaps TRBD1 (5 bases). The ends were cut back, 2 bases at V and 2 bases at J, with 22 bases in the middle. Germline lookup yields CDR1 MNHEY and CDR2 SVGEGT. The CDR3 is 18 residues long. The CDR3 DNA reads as TGTGCCAGCAGTTACGTTGAAAAAAGGGGCTCTGACACCTACGAGCAGTACTTC. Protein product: CASSYVEKRGSDTYEQYF.

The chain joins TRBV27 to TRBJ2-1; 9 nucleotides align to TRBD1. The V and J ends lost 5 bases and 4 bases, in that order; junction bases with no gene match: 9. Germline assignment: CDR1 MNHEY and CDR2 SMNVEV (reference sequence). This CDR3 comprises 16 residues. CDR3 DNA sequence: TGTGCCAGCAGTCCACAGGGGGCACGTCGGTACAATGAGCAGTTCTTC. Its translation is CASSPQGARRYNEQFF.

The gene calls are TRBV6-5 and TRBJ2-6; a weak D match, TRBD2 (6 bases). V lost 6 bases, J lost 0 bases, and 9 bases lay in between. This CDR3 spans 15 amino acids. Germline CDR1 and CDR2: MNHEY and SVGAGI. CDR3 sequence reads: CASSSGGSGANVLTF. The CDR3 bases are TGTGCCAGCAGCTCCGGGGGCTCTGGGGCCAACGTCCTGACTTTC.

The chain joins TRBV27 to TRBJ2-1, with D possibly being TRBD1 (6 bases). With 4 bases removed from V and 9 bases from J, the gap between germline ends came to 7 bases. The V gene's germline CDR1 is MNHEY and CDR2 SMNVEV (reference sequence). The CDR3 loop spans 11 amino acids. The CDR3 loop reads CASSWGPEQFF. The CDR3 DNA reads TGTGCCAGCAGTTGGGGGCCTGAGCAGTTCTTC.

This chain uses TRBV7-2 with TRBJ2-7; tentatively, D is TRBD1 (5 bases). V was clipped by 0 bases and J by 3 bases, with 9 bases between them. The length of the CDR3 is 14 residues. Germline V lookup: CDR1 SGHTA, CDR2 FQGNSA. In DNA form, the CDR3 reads TGTGCCAGCAGCTTAGCCAGGGTAGACTACGAGCAGTACTTC. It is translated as CASSLARVDYEQYF.

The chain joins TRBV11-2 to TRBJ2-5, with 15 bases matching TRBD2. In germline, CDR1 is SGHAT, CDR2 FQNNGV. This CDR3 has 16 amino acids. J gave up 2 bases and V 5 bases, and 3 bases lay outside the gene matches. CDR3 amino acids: CASSPGLAGGQETQYF. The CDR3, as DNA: TGTGCCAGCAGCCCCGGACTAGCGGGGGGGCAAGAGACCCAGTACTTC.

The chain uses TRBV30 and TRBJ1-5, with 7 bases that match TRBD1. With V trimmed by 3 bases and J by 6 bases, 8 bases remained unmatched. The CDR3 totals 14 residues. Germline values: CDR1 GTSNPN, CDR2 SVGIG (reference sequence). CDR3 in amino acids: CAWSRTGSSQPQHF. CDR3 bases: TGTGCCTGGAGCCGGACAGGTAGTAGTCAGCCCCAGCATTTT.

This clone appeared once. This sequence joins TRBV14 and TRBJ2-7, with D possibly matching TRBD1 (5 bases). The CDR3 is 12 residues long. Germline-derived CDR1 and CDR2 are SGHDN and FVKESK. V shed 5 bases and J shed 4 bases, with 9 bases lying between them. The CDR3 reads CASSSGSYEQYF. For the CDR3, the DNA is TGTGCCAGCAGCTCAGGGTCGTACGAGCAGTACTTC.

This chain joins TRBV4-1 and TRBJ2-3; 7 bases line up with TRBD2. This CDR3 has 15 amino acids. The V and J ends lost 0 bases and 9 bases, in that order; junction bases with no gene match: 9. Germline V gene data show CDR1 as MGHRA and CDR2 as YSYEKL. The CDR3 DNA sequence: TGCGCCAGCAGCCAAGAGGGCGGGGGAGCAGGGACGCAGTATTTT. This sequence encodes CASSQEGGGAGTQYF.

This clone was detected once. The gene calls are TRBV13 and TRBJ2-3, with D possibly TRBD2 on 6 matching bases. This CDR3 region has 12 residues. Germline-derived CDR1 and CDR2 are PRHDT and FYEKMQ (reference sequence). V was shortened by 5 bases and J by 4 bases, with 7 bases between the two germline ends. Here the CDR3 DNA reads TGTGCCAGCAGCCGGGGGTCAGATACGCAGTATTTT. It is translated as CASSRGSDTQYF.

In nucleotides, the CDR3 is TGTGCCAGCAGCGTATTTGGGGCTAGCGGGGGGTCTAGGGTCGATGAGCAGTTCTTC. It yields the protein CASSVFGASGGSRVDEQFF. The chain combines TRBV6-2 or TRBV6-3 with TRBJ2-1; the match to TRBD2 covers 11 bases. This CDR3 comprises 19 residues. J was trimmed by 8 bases and V by 6 bases; bases with no gene match: 21. Germline-derived CDR1 and CDR2 are MNHEY and SVGEGT.

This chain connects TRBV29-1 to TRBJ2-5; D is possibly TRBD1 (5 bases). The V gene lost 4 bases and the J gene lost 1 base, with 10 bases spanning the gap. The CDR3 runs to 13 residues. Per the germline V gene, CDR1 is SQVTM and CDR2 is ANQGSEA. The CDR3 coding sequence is TGCAGCGTTGTGGGGCGGATCCAAGAGACCCAGTACTTC. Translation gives CSVVGRIQETQYF.

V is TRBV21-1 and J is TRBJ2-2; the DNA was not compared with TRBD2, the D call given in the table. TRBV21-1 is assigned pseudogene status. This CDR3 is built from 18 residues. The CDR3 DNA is TGTGCCAGCAGCAAAGTGGTTGGGACTAGCAGAATCACCGGGGAGCTGTTTTTT. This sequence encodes CASSKVVGTSRITGELFF.